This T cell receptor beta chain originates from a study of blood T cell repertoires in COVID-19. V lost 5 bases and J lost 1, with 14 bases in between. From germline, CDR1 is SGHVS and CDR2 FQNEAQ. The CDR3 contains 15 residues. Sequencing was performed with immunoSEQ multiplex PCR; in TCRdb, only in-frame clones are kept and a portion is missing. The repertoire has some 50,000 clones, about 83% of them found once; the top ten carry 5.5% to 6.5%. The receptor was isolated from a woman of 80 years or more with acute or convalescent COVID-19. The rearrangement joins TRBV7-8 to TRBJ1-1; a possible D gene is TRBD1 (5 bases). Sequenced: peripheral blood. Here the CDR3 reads CASSARAGENTEAFF. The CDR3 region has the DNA TGTGCCAGCAGCGCCCGCGCGGGGGAGAACACTGAAGCTTTCTTT.